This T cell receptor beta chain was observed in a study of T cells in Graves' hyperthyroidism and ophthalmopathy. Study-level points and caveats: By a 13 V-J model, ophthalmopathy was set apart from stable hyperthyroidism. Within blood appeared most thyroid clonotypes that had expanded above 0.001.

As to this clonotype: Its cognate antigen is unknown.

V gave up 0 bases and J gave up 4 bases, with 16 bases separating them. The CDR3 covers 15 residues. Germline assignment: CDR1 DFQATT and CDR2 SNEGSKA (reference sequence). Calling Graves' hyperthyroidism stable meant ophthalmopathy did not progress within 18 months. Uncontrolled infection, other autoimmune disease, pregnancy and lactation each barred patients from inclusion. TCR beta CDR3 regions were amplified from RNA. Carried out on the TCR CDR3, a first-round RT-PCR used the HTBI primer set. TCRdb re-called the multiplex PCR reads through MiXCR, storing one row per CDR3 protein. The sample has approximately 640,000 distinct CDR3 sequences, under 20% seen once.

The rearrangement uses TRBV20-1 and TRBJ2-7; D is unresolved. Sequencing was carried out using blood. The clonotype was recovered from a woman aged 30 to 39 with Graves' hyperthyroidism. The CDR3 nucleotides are TGCAGTGCTAGAGAGGTAGATAAGGGCGGATACGAGCAGTACTTC. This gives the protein CSAREVDKGGYEQYF.